This is a list of T cell receptor beta chains from one sample in a study of blood T cell repertoires in COVID-19. Measured with immunoSEQ multiplex PCR; TCRdb has only the in-frame clones, and not every one. The sample consists of 200,000 to 250,000 clones, approximately 92% of them appearing once. The sample comprised PBMCs or T cells enriched from blood (not recorded which). The receptors originated from a woman younger than 30 in a cohort exposed to, infected with or recovered from COVID-19 (not recorded which). Both conserved end residues are part of each CDR3. Fields, in order: J gene, V gene, D gene, clone size, CDR3 protein, CDR3 DNA. D genes are given only for firm matches. Clone size appears in some rows only: once, few, many, or a class for an expanded clone.

TRBJ2-5,TRBV18,TRBD2,.,CASSPRSRTGGETQYF,TGTGCCAGCTCACCAAGGAGCAGGACGGGAGGCGAGACCCAGTACTTC
TRBJ1-1,TRBV11-2,.,.,CASSLFQGLDTEAFF,TGTGCCAGCAGCTTGTTTCAGGGGCTGGACACTGAAGCTTTCTTT
TRBJ2-5,TRBV24-1,.,.,CATSDGTIQETQYF,TGTGCCACCAGTGACGGGACAATCCAAGAGACCCAGTACTTC
TRBJ2-1,TRBV5-6,.,once,CASSFPTVSYNEQFF,TGTGCCAGCAGCTTCCCGACAGTCTCCTACAATGAGCAGTTCTTC
TRBJ2-2,TRBV7-6,.,once,CASSTRSGTGELFF,TGTGCCAGCAGCACCAGGAGCGGGACCGGGGAGCTGTTTTTT
TRBJ1-4,TRBV28,.,.,CASSQGVGRKLFF,TGTGCCAGCAGCCAAGGGGTCGGGCGGAAACTGTTTTTT
TRBJ2-3,TRBV30,TRBD2,.,CAWEREFGTDTQYF,TGTGCCTGGGAGCGGGAGTTCGGCACAGATACGCAGTATTTT
TRBJ2-1,TRBV11-3,.,.,CASSPSSFHNEQFF,TGTGCCAGCAGCCCGTCTAGCTTCCACAATGAGCAGTTCTTC
TRBJ1-4,TRBV28,TRBD1,.,CASSFSGQGVEKLFF,TGTGCCAGCAGTTTCTCGGGACAGGGGGTAGAAAAACTGTTTTTT
TRBJ1-1,TRBV6-5,.,.,CASSAGQRNTEAFF,TGTGCCAGCAGCGCCGGACAGAGGAACACTGAAGCTTTCTTT